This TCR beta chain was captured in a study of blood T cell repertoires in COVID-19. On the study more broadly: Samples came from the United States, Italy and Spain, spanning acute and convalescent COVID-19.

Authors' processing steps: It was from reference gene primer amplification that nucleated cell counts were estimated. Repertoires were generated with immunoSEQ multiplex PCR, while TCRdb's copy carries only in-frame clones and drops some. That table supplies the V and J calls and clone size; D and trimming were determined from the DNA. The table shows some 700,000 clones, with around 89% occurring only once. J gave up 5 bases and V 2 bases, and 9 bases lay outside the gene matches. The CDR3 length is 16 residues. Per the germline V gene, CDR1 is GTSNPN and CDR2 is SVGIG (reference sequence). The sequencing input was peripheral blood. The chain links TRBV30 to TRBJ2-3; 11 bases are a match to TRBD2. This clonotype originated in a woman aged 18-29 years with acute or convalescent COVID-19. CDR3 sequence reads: CAWSKRLAGGRDTQYF. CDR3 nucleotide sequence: TGTGCCTGGAGTAAGAGGCTAGCGGGGGGTAGAGATACGCAGTATTTT.